This entry lists 7 T cell receptor beta chains sequenced from one sample in a study of blood T cell repertoires in COVID-19. TCRdb keeps only in-frame clones here, not all; method: immunoSEQ multiplex PCR. Among roughly 440,000 clones listed, around 88% were seen once. Sequencing input: peripheral blood. These receptors originate from a woman in her forties or fifties with COVID-19, enrolled during active disease.

The chain uses TRBV5-5 and TRBJ2-5; 10 nucleotides line up with TRBD1. Germline CDR1 is SGHKS and CDR2 is YYEKEE (reference sequence). V shed 5 bases, J shed 5 bases, and the junction held 3 bases outside the gene matches. The length of the CDR3 is 13 residues. CDR3 coding DNA: TGTGCCAGCAGTAGACAGGGGGCTGAGACCCAGTACTTC. It codes for CASSRQGAETQYF.

The chain links TRBV6-6 to TRBJ1-1, with D unresolved. The CDR3 consists of 12 residues. Deletions cut 0 bases from V and 11 bases from J, with 10 bases between. Germline-derived CDR1 and CDR2 are MNHNY and SVGAGI (reference sequence). CDR3 region: CASSYSGSGAFF. The DNA of the CDR3 is TGTGCCAGCAGTTACTCTGGGTCGGGTGCTTTCTTT.

The chain joins TRBV27 to TRBJ2-2; no firm D call. This CDR3 is built from 12 residues. Germline-derived CDR1 and CDR2 are MNHEY and SMNVEV (reference sequence). V lost 11 bases to trimming and J lost 1 base, with 8 bases between them. CDR3 in DNA: TGTGCCTCGGCAGGGAACACCGGGGAGCTGTTTTTT. It translates to CASAGNTGELFF.

The rearrangement uses TRBV5-1 and TRBJ1-4; TRBD1 agrees at 7 bases. CDR1 SGHRS and CDR2 YFSETQ come from the germline V gene. The CDR3 sequence is 14 residues long. Losses at the gene ends were 2 bases for V and 6 bases for J; bases not matched to a gene: 4. The CDR3 DNA follows: TGCGCCAGCAGCTTTACAGGGGAGGATGAAAAACTGTTTTTT. This encodes CASSFTGEDEKLFF.

Turning to this clone: The limits of the CDR3 on the DNA are not certain, so only TCRdb's listed CDR3 is given. This chain connects TRBV2 to TRBJ1-6; no check of the table's D call, TRBD1, against the DNA was made. Looked up from germline, CDR1 is SNHLY and CDR2 is FYNNEI. The CDR3 contains 14 residues when both ends are counted. CDR3 sequence reads: CASSEWGFGTGVLF.

This clone was seen once. Other DNA sequences within the sample encode an identical CDR3. The rearrangement uses TRBV11-3 and TRBJ1-1, with 8 bases identical to TRBD1. Germline CDR1 SGHNT, CDR2 YENEEA. There are 14 residues in the CDR3. The junction had 4 bases not matched to a gene; V was cut back by 5 bases and J by 2 bases. The CDR3 reads CASSPGQGNTEAFF. CDR3 nucleotides: TGTGCCAGCAGCCCCGGACAGGGAAACACTGAAGCTTTCTTT.

Comment on this clone: This specimen includes other DNA sequences encoding the same CDR3. This rearrangement joins TRBV9 to TRBJ2-7; possible D gene TRBD2, 6 bases. Germline CDR1 is SGDLS and CDR2 is YYNGEE. The V end lost 2 bases, the J end lost 0 bases, and 12 bases lay between the germline ends. The CDR3 contains 15 residues. CDR3 DNA sequence: TGTGCCAGCAGCGTTCGTGACGGGAGCTCCTACGAGCAGTACTTC. Its protein product is CASSVRDGSSYEQYF.